This T cell receptor (beta chain) is drawn from a study of blood T cells in healthy people across ages. For the second PCR, which ran for 7 to 11 cycles, a sample-barcoded 5' primer and a J-beta primer mix were used. In TCRdb, the 5' RACE reads were re-called with MiXCR into one record per CDR3 protein. The sample holds about 1.7 million distinct CDR3 sequences, approximately 30% seen once. Germline V gene sequence: CDR1 SNHLY, CDR2 FYNNEI. V was cut by 5 bases and J by 3 bases, with 17 bases left in between. This CDR3 region has 15 residues. A few counts support this clonotype. The sample consisted of blood. V is TRBV2 and J is TRBJ2-7; weak D call: TRBD2 (6 bases). The clonotype was recovered from a woman in her thirties in good health. The CDR3 DNA reads TGTGCCAGCAGTCCCATCTCGACTAGTTACTACGAGCAGTACTTC. Translation: CASSPISTSYYEQYF. The full variable domain, rest sourced from reference TRBV2 and TRBJ2-7, is EPEVTQTPSHQVTQMGQEVILRCVPISNHLYFYWYRQILGQKVEFLVSFYNNEISEKSEIFDDQFSVERPDGSNFTLKIRSTKLEDSAMYFCASSPISTSYYEQYFGPGTRLTVT.